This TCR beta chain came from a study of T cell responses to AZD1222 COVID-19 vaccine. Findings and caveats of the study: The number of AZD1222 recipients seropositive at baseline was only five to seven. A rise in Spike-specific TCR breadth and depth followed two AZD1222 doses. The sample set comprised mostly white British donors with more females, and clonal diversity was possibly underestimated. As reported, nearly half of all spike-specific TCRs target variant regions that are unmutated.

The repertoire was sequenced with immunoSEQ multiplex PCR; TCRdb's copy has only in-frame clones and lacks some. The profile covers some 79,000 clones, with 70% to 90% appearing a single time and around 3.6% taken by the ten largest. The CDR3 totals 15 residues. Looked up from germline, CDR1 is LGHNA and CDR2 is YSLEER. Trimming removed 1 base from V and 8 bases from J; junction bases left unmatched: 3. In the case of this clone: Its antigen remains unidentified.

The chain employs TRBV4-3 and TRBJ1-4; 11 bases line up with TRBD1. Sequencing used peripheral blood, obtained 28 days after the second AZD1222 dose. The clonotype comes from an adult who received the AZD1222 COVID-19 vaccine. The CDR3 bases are TGCGCCAGCAGCCAAGTGTGGACAGGGGGCGAAAAACTGTTTTTT. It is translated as CASSQVWTGGEKLFF.